The 32 T cell receptor beta chains below come from one sample, sequenced in a study of Tregs in tolerant kidney transplant recipients. Only in-frame clones appear in the TCRdb table, and some are missing; sequencing was by immunoSEQ multiplex PCR. The data contain tens of thousands of clones, 80% to 95% of them singletons. The sample consisted of CD4+ T cells from blood, taken before the transplant. Every receptor here comes from a human donor who received a combined kidney and bone marrow transplant.

For the CDR3, the DNA is TGTGCCAGCAGCTTAATTAGACAACCCTATGGCTACACCTTC. This encodes CASSLIRQPYGYTF. The V gene is TRBV7-9, the J gene TRBJ1-2; D unclear. The CDR3 is 14 amino acids. Germline V CDR1 and CDR2: SEHNR, FQNEAQ (reference sequence). The V end was cut by 2 bases, the J end by 4 bases, with 11 bases between.

J is TRBJ2-1 and V is TRBV29-1; 8 nucleotides match TRBD2. The CDR3 has 14 amino acids. Germline assignment: CDR1 SQVTM and CDR2 ANQGSEA. The ends lost 8 bases at V and 4 bases at J; junction bases unmatched: 10. Here the CDR3 reads CSLDLAGDYNEQFF. The CDR3 DNA sequence: TGCAGCCTCGATCTAGCGGGTGATTACAATGAGCAGTTCTTC.

This chain uses TRBV6-4 with TRBJ2-2; D might be TRBD1 (6 bases). CDR3 length: 13 amino acids. The ends were cut back, 6 bases at V and 5 bases at J, with 10 bases in the middle. Per germline, CDR1 MRHNA and CDR2 SNTAGT. The CDR3 DNA reads as TGTGCCAGCAGCTTACAGGGTACCGGGGAGCTGTTTTTT. Protein sequence: CASSLQGTGELFF.

The CDR3 sequence: CASSPNTGQGVSGYTF. DNA for the CDR3: TGTGCCAGCAGCCCAAATACCGGACAGGGCGTAAGTGGCTACACCTTC. This rearrangement joins TRBV5-4 to TRBJ1-2; TRBD1 matches at 8 bases. CDR3 length equals 16 residues. V gave up 4 bases and J gave up 7 bases; unmatched junction bases: 15. The germline V gene has CDR1 SGHNT and CDR2 YYREEE (reference sequence).

This clone was found once. The chain couples TRBV5-1 to TRBJ1-3; 7 bases align to TRBD1. The CDR3 sequence is 15 residues long. After removal of 4 bases from V and 4 bases from J, the junction contained 8 bases not matched to a gene. Germline V gene data show CDR1 as SGHRS and CDR2 as YFSETQ. Here the CDR3 DNA reads TGCGCCAGCAGCAGGACAGGAGATGAGGGAAACACCATATATTTT. Translating it yields CASSRTGDEGNTIYF.

This chain connects TRBV2 to TRBJ2-1; D is uncertain. Germline V lookup: CDR1 SNHLY, CDR2 FYNNEI. Trimming left V 0 bases short and J 5 bases short, with 8 bases between. The CDR3 loop spans 14 amino acids. The CDR3 DNA sequence: TGTGCCAGCAGTGAAGCGGAGAGGAACAATGAGCAGTTCTTC. Amino acids: CASSEAERNNEQFF.

The chain combines TRBV19 with TRBJ1-2; 9 bases match TRBD1. Germline CDR1 LNHDA, CDR2 SQIVND (reference sequence). The CDR3 sequence is 15 residues long. After removal of 4 bases from V and 5 bases from J, the junction contained 8 bases not matched to a gene. The CDR3 nucleotides read TGTGCCAGTAGTACTCACTCGACAGGGGGGTATGGCTACACCTTC. It is translated as CASSTHSTGGYGYTF.

A note on this clone: Other DNA variants within this sample encode the same CDR3. The V gene is TRBV27, the J gene TRBJ1-6; tentatively, D is TRBD1 (5 bases). This CDR3 comprises 17 residues. CDR1 MNHEY and CDR2 SMNVEV come from the germline V gene (reference sequence). Trimming removed 8 bases at V and 0 bases at J, with 17 bases between. The CDR3 region is CASGRDLLSSYNSPLHF. The CDR3 DNA sequence: TGTGCCAGCGGCCGGGACTTGCTGAGCTCCTATAATTCACCCCTCCACTTT.

V is TRBV7-8 and J is TRBJ2-4; 10 positions agree with TRBD2. CDR3 length: 14 amino acids. The germline V gene encodes CDR1 SGHVS and CDR2 FQNEAQ. Trimming at V came to 3 bases and at J to 4 bases, leaving 0 bases not matched to a gene. Here the CDR3 reads CASSLGLAKNIQYF. In DNA, the CDR3 is TGTGCCAGCAGCTTGGGACTAGCGAAAAACATTCAGTACTTC.

V gene TRBV15 combines with J gene TRBJ2-3, with TRBD2 matching over 10 bases. The CDR3 consists of 16 residues. CDR1 is LNHNV, CDR2 YYDKDF, per germline (reference sequence). The V and J ends lost 1 base and 5 bases, in that order; junction bases with no gene match: 6. The DNA for the CDR3 is TGTGCCACCAGCAGAGTAGGAGCGGGGGGGCGAGATACGCAGTATTTT. It is translated as CATSRVGAGGRDTQYF.

The V gene is TRBV6-5, the J gene TRBJ2-7; D not resolved. With 6 bases removed from V and 2 bases from J, the gap between germline ends came to 11 bases. CDR1 is MNHEY, CDR2 SVGAGI, per germline. The CDR3 has 13 amino acids. The CDR3: CASSGRSPYEQYF. The CDR3 DNA is TGTGCCAGCAGCGGCAGGTCCCCCTACGAGCAGTACTTC.

J is TRBJ2-7 and V is TRBV5-1, with TRBD2 as a possible D gene (6 bases). CDR1 is SGHRS, CDR2 YFSETQ, per germline. The CDR3 covers 16 residues. The V end lost 2 bases, the J end lost 2 bases, and 17 bases lay between the germline ends. CDR3 protein: CASSFSGAMITYEQYF. In DNA form, the CDR3 reads TGCGCCAGCAGCTTTTCGGGAGCGATGATAACCTACGAGCAGTACTTC. Full variable domain (remainder filled in from reference TRBV5-1 and TRBJ2-7): KAGVTQTPRYLIKTRGQQVTLSCSPISGHRSVSWYQQTPGQGLQFLFEYFSETQRNKGNFPGRFSGRQFSNSRSEMNVSTLELGDSALYLCASSFSGAMITYEQYFGPGTRLTVT.

This clone appeared once. CDR3 region: CASSSGTGLQETQYF. Written as DNA, the CDR3 is TGTGCCAGCTCATCGGGGACAGGACTACAAGAGACCCAGTACTTC. The V call is TRBV18, the J call TRBJ2-5; 8 bases are a match to TRBD1. The CDR3 runs 15 residues. V was pared by 5 bases and J by 2 bases, with 7 bases of the junction left unmatched. The V gene's germline CDR1 is KGHSH and CDR2 LQKENI.

The J gene is TRBJ1-1, the V gene TRBV4-3; D gene uncertain. The V gene's germline CDR1 is LGHNA and CDR2 YSLEER. V was shortened by 0 bases and J by 0 bases, with 8 bases between the two germline ends. CDR3 length equals 15 residues. CDR3 DNA: TGCGCCAGCAGCCAAGAGACGGGTATGAACACTGAAGCTTTCTTT. Protein product: CASSQETGMNTEAFF.

The rearrangement joins TRBV5-1 to TRBJ2-3; tentative D call: TRBD2 (6 bases). From germline, CDR1 is SGHRS and CDR2 YFSETQ. Deletions cut 6 bases from V and 0 bases from J, with 14 bases between. The CDR3 covers 15 residues. The CDR3 DNA follows: TGCGCCAGCAATGGTGCGGGATGGAGCACAGATACGCAGTATTTT. As protein: CASNGAGWSTDTQYF.

This clone has just a few counts. This sequence joins TRBV10-3 and TRBJ1-3, with D perhaps TRBD1 (5 bases). CDR1 and CDR2 (germline): ENHRY, SYGVKD. The germline V and J ends were trimmed by 3 bases and 0 bases, with 12 bases remaining between them. The CDR3 has 16 amino acids. The CDR3 protein is CAISDPQEGSGNTIYF. The CDR3, as DNA: TGTGCCATCAGTGACCCACAGGAGGGCTCTGGAAACACCATATATTTT.

This clone appeared a few times. This chain connects TRBV28 to TRBJ2-5, with a weak D call TRBD2 (6 bases). The V end was cut by 3 bases, the J end by 1 base, with 12 bases between. Germline-derived CDR1 and CDR2 are MDHEN and SYDVKM. This CDR3 is built from 15 residues. This chain's CDR3 is CASSFLQGGQETQYF. DNA for the CDR3: TGTGCCAGCAGTTTCCTCCAGGGAGGCCAAGAGACCCAGTACTTC.

In its sample, this clone was seen once. The chain has TRBV6-5 and TRBJ2-5; 8 bases map to TRBD2. CDR3 length equals 15 residues. Germline trimming cut 5 bases from V and 4 bases from J; bases unmatched to any gene: 9. Germline lookup yields CDR1 MNHEY and CDR2 SVGAGI. CDR3 sequence: CASSIAGPGRETQYF. The CDR3 bases are TGTGCCAGCAGTATAGCGGGACCGGGGAGAGAGACCCAGTACTTC.

The CDR3 is CASLCRGQGGANTGELFF. CDR3 DNA: TGCGCCAGCCTTTGCAGGGGGCAAGGCGGGGCCAACACCGGGGAGCTGTTTTTT. The chain has TRBV10-1 and TRBJ2-2; the match to TRBD1 covers 8 bases. Per germline, CDR1 WNHNN and CDR2 SYGVQD (reference sequence). The length of the CDR3 is 18 residues. V shed 8 bases and J 2 bases; nucleotides not matched to a gene: 16.

This rearrangement joins TRBV5-1 to TRBJ1-1, with 9 bases aligning to TRBD1. This CDR3 has 14 residues. Germline loops: CDR1 SGHRS, CDR2 YFSETQ. V trimming: 3 bases; J trimming: 5 bases; junction bases outside the gene matches: 5. The CDR3 nucleotides are TGCGCCAGCAGCTCTGAGACAGGGGGAACTGAAGCTTTCTTT. Translating it yields CASSSETGGTEAFF.

The chain recombines TRBV7-2 with TRBJ1-2; the match to TRBD1 covers 9 bases. V shed 6 bases and J 8 bases; nucleotides not matched to a gene: 10. CDR1 and CDR2 (germline): SGHTA, FQGNSA. The CDR3 runs 14 residues. CDR3 DNA: TGTGCCAGCAGTTTCCGTGGGGACAGGGTCGGCTACACCTTC. Its translation is CASSFRGDRVGYTF.

This chain connects TRBV7-6 to TRBJ2-5; 7 nucleotides match TRBD2. Unmatched junction bases numbered 10, after V lost 2 bases and J lost 4 bases. Germline V gene sequence: CDR1 SGHVS, CDR2 FNYEAQ. The CDR3 is 16 amino acids. The CDR3, as DNA: TGTGCCAGCAGCTTAACCGGGCGGGGGTTTCGAGAGACCCAGTACTTC. Residues: CASSLTGRGFRETQYF.

The rearrangement links TRBV5-1 to TRBJ1-2, with D uncertain. The length of the CDR3 is 15 residues. The germline V gene encodes CDR1 SGHRS and CDR2 YFSETQ. The V end was cut by 1 base, the J end by 8 bases, with 18 bases between. CDR3 sequence reads: CASSLRSHLLDGYTF. The CDR3 coding sequence is TGCGCCAGCAGCTTGCGATCACATTTACTAGACGGCTACACCTTC. The complete variable domain, with remaining parts taken from reference TRBV5-1 and TRBJ1-2, reads KAGVTQTPRYLIKTRGQQVTLSCSPISGHRSVSWYQQTPGQGLQFLFEYFSETQRNKGNFPGRFSGRQFSNSRSEMNVSTLELGDSALYLCASSLRSHLLDGYTFGSGTRLTVV.

The genes are TRBV6-6 and TRBJ1-2; D is ambiguous. Trimming took 0 bases from V and 2 from J, leaving 13 bases between them. CDR1 MNHNY and CDR2 SVGAGI come from the germline V gene (reference sequence). CDR3 size: 16 residues. CDR3 sequence reads: CASSYSSLQSNYGYTF. The CDR3 nucleotides read TGTGCCAGCAGTTACTCGAGTCTACAGTCCAACTATGGCTACACCTTC.

The chain carries TRBV10-3 and TRBJ1-1, with 10 bases fitting TRBD1. The V gene's germline CDR1 is ENHRY and CDR2 SYGVKD. The CDR3 is made up of 14 amino acids. Trimming at V came to 4 bases and at J to 4 bases, leaving 3 bases not matched to a gene. The CDR3 DNA sequence: TGTGCCATCAGTGGCGGGACAGGGGTCACTGAAGCTTTCTTT. Translated, it gives CAISGGTGVTEAFF.

The gene calls are TRBV7-9 and TRBJ2-7, with 7 bases lining up with TRBD1. The germline V gene encodes CDR1 SEHNR and CDR2 FQNEAQ (reference sequence). This CDR3 has 14 amino acids. Trimming removed 5 bases from V and 1 base from J; junction bases left unmatched: 5. CDR3 region: CASSLRTGSYEQYF. DNA for the CDR3: TGTGCCAGCAGCCTGCGGACAGGATCCTACGAGCAGTACTTC.

The chain recombines TRBV11-3 with TRBJ2-7; 10 bases map to TRBD1. The CDR3 loop spans 14 amino acids. V was pared by 4 bases and J by 1 base, with 1 base of the junction left unmatched. Germline assignment: CDR1 SGHNT and CDR2 YENEEA. The CDR3 bases are TGTGCCAGCAGCTGGGACAGGGGTTCCTACGAGCAGTACTTC. The encoded protein is CASSWDRGSYEQYF.

The rearrangement uses TRBV20-1 and TRBJ1-1; possibly TRBD1 for D (6 bases). This CDR3 spans 11 amino acids. V lost 4 bases to trimming and J lost 8 bases, with 11 bases between them. CDR1 and CDR2 (germline): DFQATT, SNEGSKA (reference sequence). In DNA form, the CDR3 reads TGCAGTGCTACGTGGACAGTCGAAGCTTTCTTT. This encodes CSATWTVEAFF.

V and J are TRBV7-2 and TRBJ1-2, with D unresolved. V shed 1 base and J shed 6 bases, with 12 bases lying between them. CDR1 and CDR2 (germline): SGHTA, FQGNSA. The CDR3 is 14 residues long. The CDR3 nucleotides read TGTGCCAGCAGCTTAGTTGAGGGAAGGAATGGCTACACCTTC. Encoded protein: CASSLVEGRNGYTF.

This chain links TRBV7-3 with TRBJ2-7; a possible D gene is TRBD2 (6 bases). V lost 5 bases, J lost 0 bases, and 17 bases lay in between. The CDR3 runs 16 residues. In germline, CDR1 is SGHTA, CDR2 FQGTGA. The CDR3: CASSPVAELLSYEQYF. The DNA for the CDR3 is TGTGCCAGCAGCCCTGTAGCGGAACTACTCTCCTACGAGCAGTACTTC.

The gene calls are TRBV7-2 and TRBJ2-5; weak D call: TRBD2 (5 bases). CDR1 is SGHTA and CDR2 is FQGNSA in the germline V gene. Trimming removed 1 base from V and 7 bases from J, with 10 bases in between. The CDR3 runs 13 residues. CDR3 bases: TGTGCCAGCAGCTTAGAGGGTGAGGGGACCCAGTACTTC. Its translation is CASSLEGEGTQYF.

V usage is TRBV18 and J usage is TRBJ2-6; TRBD1 aligns across 9 bases. There are 17 residues in the CDR3. V shed 3 bases and J 1 base; nucleotides not matched to a gene: 4. Germline CDR1 KGHSH, CDR2 LQKENI. CDR3 loop: CASSPLTGGSGANVLTF. The CDR3 DNA reads as TGTGCCAGCTCACCCTTGACAGGGGGGTCTGGGGCCAACGTCCTGACTTTC. The variable domain in full, with the rest retrieved from reference TRBV18 and TRBJ2-6, is NAGVMQNPRHLVRRRGQEARLRCSPMKGHSHVYWYRQLPEEGLKFMVYLQKENIIDESGMPKERFSAEFPKEGPSILRIQQVVRGDSAAYFCASSPLTGGSGANVLTFGAGSRLTVL.